This T cell receptor (beta chain) was profiled in a study of CD8 T cells in ankylosing spondylitis. Quantitative barcoded 5'-RACE was used to prepare TCR beta libraries. TCRdb redid the calling of the 5' RACE reads with MiXCR, one entry per CDR3 protein. Of over 150,000 distinct CDR3 sequences in the sample, about 13% were seen once. CDR3 size: 13 residues. The V end lost 2 bases, the J end lost 2 bases, and 7 bases lay between the germline ends. Germline CDR1 SQVTM, CDR2 ANQGSEA. This clonotype showed up many times. Its specificity is unknown. Study findings and constraints: There was a TCR beta motif, made of eight highly homologous variants, that appeared characteristic of ankylosing spondylitis blood. Reactive arthritis synovial fluid and blood previously showed some of these motif variants.

The source is a male donor with ankylosing spondylitis or in good health (not recorded which). The rearrangement links TRBV29-1 to TRBJ2-1; D uncertain. The specimen was blood, either unsorted or a sorted T cell fraction (not recorded which). DNA for the CDR3: TGCAGCGTTGAAAGGCGGCCCTACAATGAGCAGTTCTTC. It encodes CSVERRPYNEQFF.